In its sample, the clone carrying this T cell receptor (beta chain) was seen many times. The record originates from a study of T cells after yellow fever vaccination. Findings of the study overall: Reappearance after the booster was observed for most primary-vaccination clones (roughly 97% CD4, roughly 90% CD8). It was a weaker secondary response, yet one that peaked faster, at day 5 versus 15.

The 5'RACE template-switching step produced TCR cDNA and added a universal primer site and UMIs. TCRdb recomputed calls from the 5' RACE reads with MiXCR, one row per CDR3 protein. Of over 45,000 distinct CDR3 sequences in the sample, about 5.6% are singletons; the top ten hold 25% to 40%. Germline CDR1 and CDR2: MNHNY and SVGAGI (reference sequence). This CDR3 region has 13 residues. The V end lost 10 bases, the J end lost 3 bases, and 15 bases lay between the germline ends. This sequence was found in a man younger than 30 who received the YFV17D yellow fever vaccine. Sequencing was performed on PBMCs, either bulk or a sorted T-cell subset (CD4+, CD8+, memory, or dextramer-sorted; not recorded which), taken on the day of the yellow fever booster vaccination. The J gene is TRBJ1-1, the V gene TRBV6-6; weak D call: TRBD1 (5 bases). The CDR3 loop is CATTRGSYTEAFF. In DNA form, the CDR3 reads TGTGCCACCACACGGGGCAGCTACACTGAAGCTTTCTTT.